The entry that follows covers one T cell receptor beta chain sequence. The antigen remains unidentified. The sample is drawn from a study of vaccination effects on CD4 cells after COVID-19. Study-wide results and caveats: From healthy vaccinees, only 1 of 255 vaccine-induced clones also reacted to common cold coronaviruses.

CD4+ T cells specific for antigen were expanded with viral peptide pools by the ViraFEST assay before sequencing. Researchers isolated CD4+ T cells once 9 to 11 days of culture had elapsed. Absence of prior SARS-CoV-2 infection characterized the vaccine recipients, who showed negative nucleocapsid antibodies. Sequenced by immunoSEQ multiplex PCR; TCRdb stores in-frame clones only, minus some. The table includes about 55,000 clones, roughly two thirds detected once. The starting material was CD4+ T cells from PBMCs cultured with SARS-CoV-2 spike peptides, obtained before COVID-19 vaccination. This TCR was sampled from a human donor who received a COVID-19 vaccine.

Here the CDR3 DNA reads TGTGCCACCAGCAGAGAGCCAGGGAGACCTAACGAGCAGTACTTC. This translates into CATSREPGRPNEQYF. V gene TRBV15 combines with J gene TRBJ2-7, with D perhaps given as TRBD1 or TRBD2 (5 bases each). Germline V gene sequence: CDR1 LNHNV, CDR2 YYDKDF (reference sequence). The CDR3 runs to 15 residues. The V and J ends lost 0 bases and 5 bases respectively, with 14 bases between them. The variable domain in full, completed from reference TRBV15 and TRBJ2-7, reads DAMVIQNPRYQVTQFGKPVTLSCSQTLNHNVMYWYQQKSSQAPKLLFHYYDKDFNNEADTPDNFQSRRPNTSFCFLDIRSPGLGDTAMYLCATSREPGRPNEQYFGPGTRLTVT.